The 18 T cell receptor beta chains presented below share a single source sample, sequenced in a study of shared clonotypes between healthy human individuals. Generated by immunoSEQ multiplex PCR, the TCRdb table keeps only in-frame clones and is missing some. The sample holds some 1 million clones, 60% to 80% seen once. The specimen was memory CD4+ T cells sorted from blood. Subset given: CD45RA-negative fraction. All receptors come from a man between 18 and 29 years old in good health.

Only a few counts were recorded for this clone. This chain uses TRBV7-2 with TRBJ2-5, with TRBD2 matching 8 bases. CDR3 length: 16 residues. CDR1 and CDR2 from the germline V gene are SGHTA and FQGNSA. After removal of 2 bases from V and 5 bases from J, the junction contained 10 bases not matched to a gene. CDR3 DNA sequence: TGTGCCAGCAGCTTATCCCGCCCGGGACTAGGCGAGACCCAGTACTTC. Translating gives CASSLSRPGLGETQYF.

To note about this clone: This sample also contains other DNA sequences that code for the same CDR3. The rearrangement links TRBV18 to TRBJ1-1; 7 bases align to TRBD1. Germline V gives CDR1 KGHSH, CDR2 LQKENI. The V gene end was trimmed by 3 bases and the J gene end by 0 bases; junction bases not matched to a gene: 4. This CDR3 spans 15 amino acids. The CDR3 loop reads CASSPLGQLNTEAFF. CDR3 DNA sequence: TGTGCCAGCTCACCCCTGGGACAGCTGAACACTGAAGCTTTCTTT. The full variable domain, rest sourced from reference TRBV18 and TRBJ1-1, is NAGVMQNPRHLVRRRGQEARLRCSPMKGHSHVYWYRQLPEEGLKFMVYLQKENIIDESGMPKERFSAEFPKEGPSILRIQQVVRGDSAAYFCASSPLGQLNTEAFFGQGTRLTVV.

The V gene is TRBV7-2, the J gene TRBJ1-1; D may be TRBD1 (6 bases). This CDR3 spans 14 amino acids. Germline V gene data show CDR1 as SGHTA and CDR2 as FQGNSA. V was clipped by 2 bases and J by 2 bases, with 9 bases between them. CDR3 DNA sequence: TGTGCCAGCAGCTTAAAACAGGGTAACACTGAAGCTTTCTTT. Translated, it gives CASSLKQGNTEAFF. Full variable domain (rest looked up from reference TRBV7-2 and TRBJ1-1): GAGVSQSPSNKVTEKGKDVELRCDPISGHTALYWYRQSLGQGLEFLIYFQGNSAPDKSGLPSDRFSAERTGGSVSTLTIQRTQQEDSAVYLCASSLKQGNTEAFFGQGTRLTVV.

This clone has just one count. This clone may be a read error of a much larger clone one base away. This chain joins TRBV19 and TRBJ2-6; D may match TRBD1 or TRBD2 (5 bases each). The germline CDR1 and CDR2 sequences are LNHDA and SQIVND (reference sequence). CDR3 length equals 15 residues. The CDR3 region has the DNA TGTGCCAATAGTATCCTCAGGGACGGGGCCAACGTCCTGACTTTC. Protein product: CANSILRDGANVLTF. Looking up the rest from reference TRBV19 and TRBJ2-6 gives the full variable domain: DGGITQSPKYLFRKEGQNVTLSCEQNLNHDAMYWYRQDPGQGLRLIYYSQIVNDFQKGDIAEGYSVSREKKESFPLTVTSAQKNPTAFYLCANSILRDGANVLTFGAGSRLTVL.

This clone is labeled as medium-sized. Other DNA sequences in the same sample also yield this CDR3. The rearrangement joins TRBV7-2 to TRBJ1-2; 9 bases are a match to TRBD1. Germline V gene lookup returns CDR1 SGHTA and CDR2 FQGNSA. The junction had 4 bases not matched to a gene; V was cut back by 5 bases and J by 6 bases. This CDR3 has 13 residues. The CDR3 DNA reads as TGTGCCAGCAGCCCCGGACAGGGGAATGGCTACACCTTC. Its protein is CASSPGQGNGYTF. The entire variable domain, with the rest obtained from reference TRBV7-2 and TRBJ1-2, is as follows: GAGVSQSPSNKVTEKGKDVELRCDPISGHTALYWYRQSLGQGLEFLIYFQGNSAPDKSGLPSDRFSAERTGGSVSTLTIQRTQQEDSAVYLCASSPGQGNGYTFGSGTRLTVV.

The V and J genes are TRBV29-1 and TRBJ2-3; D possibly corresponds to TRBD2 (5 bases). The CDR3 is 11 residues long. Germline CDR1 reads SQVTM; CDR2 reads ANQGSEA. Trimming took 7 bases from V and 6 from J, leaving 11 bases between them. The CDR3 is CSGGRGDTQYF. The CDR3, as DNA: TGCAGCGGAGGACGAGGGGATACGCAGTATTTT.

A note on this clone: The sample carries other DNA sequences with the same CDR3. The chain joins TRBV5-6 to TRBJ2-3; D is unresolved. Germline assignment: CDR1 SGHDT and CDR2 YYEEEE. The CDR3 length is 11 residues. The V end lost 4 bases, the J end lost 1 base, and 1 base lay between the germline ends. CDR3 in DNA: TGTGCCAGCAGCCGCACAGATACGCAGTATTTT. It specifies CASSRTDTQYF.

On this clone itself: The sample carries other DNA sequences with the same CDR3. This chain uses TRBV30 with TRBJ2-4; D gene unclear. CDR1 is GTSNPN and CDR2 is SVGIG in the germline V gene (reference sequence). Trimming stripped 0 bases from V and 7 bases from J, with 4 bases between. The CDR3 sequence is 11 residues long. CDR3 nucleotides: TGTGCCTGGAGTGTCGGGAACATTCAGTACTTC. This translates into CAWSVGNIQYF.

The chain is built from TRBV6-4 and TRBJ2-5; 7 nucleotides align to TRBD2. Looked up from germline, CDR1 is MRHNA and CDR2 is SNTAGT. V trimming: 2 bases; J trimming: 0 bases; junction bases outside the gene matches: 15. This CDR3 is 19 amino acids long. In nucleotides, the CDR3 is TGTGCCAGCAGTGACCTTGATAGAGGGAGGGCGTTAAACCAAGAGACCCAGTACTTC. This sequence encodes CASSDLDRGRALNQETQYF.

The chain joins TRBV7-9 to TRBJ2-7, with D maybe TRBD2 (5 bases). V lost 5 bases and J lost 6, with 8 bases in between. In germline, CDR1 is SEHNR, CDR2 FQNEAQ (reference sequence). The CDR3 runs 11 residues. CDR3 amino acids: CASSITSEQYF. The CDR3, as DNA: TGTGCCAGCAGCATTACTAGCGAGCAGTACTTC. Full variable domain (outside the CDR3, taken from reference TRBV7-9 and TRBJ2-7): DTGVSQNPRHKITKRGQNVTFRCDPISEHNRLYWYRQTLGQGPEFLTYFQNEAQLEKSRLLSDRFSAERPKGSFSTLEIQRTEQGDSAMYLCASSITSEQYFGPGTRLTVT.

This chain uses TRBV9 with TRBJ2-7; 10 bases fit TRBD1. The CDR3 contains 15 residues. The trim removed 2 bases at V and 3 bases at J, leaving 5 bases unmatched. The V gene's germline CDR1 is SGDLS and CDR2 YYNGEE. In DNA, the CDR3 is TGTGCCAGCAGCGTTTCCGGGACAGGGGTCTACGAGCAGTACTTC. Its translation: CASSVSGTGVYEQYF.

The V call is TRBV6-5, the J call TRBJ1-1, with 7 bases aligning to TRBD1. The CDR3 length is 13 residues. V was pared by 8 bases and J by 4 bases, with 7 bases of the junction left unmatched. The germline gives CDR1 MNHEY, CDR2 SVGAGI. The CDR3 DNA reads as TGTGCCAGCCTCAGGCCAGGGGGCACTGAAGCTTTCTTT. Translation gives CASLRPGGTEAFF.

The chain couples TRBV7-2 to TRBJ1-2; no definite D call. This CDR3 is 14 amino acids long. Trimming removed 2 bases from V and 4 bases from J, with 11 bases in between. CDR1 is SGHTA and CDR2 is FQGNSA in the germline V gene. The CDR3 loop reads CASSLTTGFYGYTF. In DNA form, the CDR3 reads TGTGCCAGCAGCTTAACGACGGGGTTCTATGGCTACACCTTC.

This clone has only a few counts. The chain has TRBV5-6 and TRBJ1-3, with 7 bases identical to TRBD1. The CDR3 covers 15 residues. V lost 0 bases and J lost 4; bases outside the gene matches: 4. Per germline, CDR1 SGHDT and CDR2 YYEEEE. The CDR3 here is CASSLVQGTGNTIYF. Here the CDR3 DNA reads TGTGCCAGCAGCTTGGTACAGGGGACAGGAAACACCATATATTTT.

J is TRBJ2-2 and V is TRBV2; TRBD2 matches 8 bases. Germline CDR1 reads SNHLY; CDR2 reads FYNNEI. V gave up 6 bases and J gave up 1 base; unmatched junction bases: 7. CDR3 length: 16 amino acids. This CDR3 reads CASREGGTRNTGELFF. CDR3 nucleotide sequence: TGTGCCAGCAGGGAGGGCGGGACTAGGAACACCGGGGAGCTGTTTTTT.

The chain has TRBV6-5 and TRBJ1-2; the D gene is possibly TRBD1 (6 bases). Germline V lookup: CDR1 MNHEY, CDR2 SVGAGI. Trimming cost V 6 bases and J 2 bases, with 10 bases left between them. The CDR3 has 13 residues. The CDR3 sequence is CASSRDINYGYTF. For the CDR3, the DNA is TGTGCCAGCAGCCGGGACATCAACTATGGCTACACCTTC.

The chain uses TRBV15 and TRBJ1-5, with D perhaps TRBD1 (5 bases). Germline-derived CDR1 and CDR2 are LNHNV and YYDKDF (reference sequence). The CDR3 contains 21 residues. V lost 0 bases to trimming and J lost 1 base, with 25 bases between them. The CDR3 bases are TGTGCCACCAGCAGAGATCGACTTTGGGGACGCCTTAATGACAGCAATCAGCCCCAGCATTTT. Amino acids: CATSRDRLWGRLNDSNQPQHF.

V is TRBV2 and J is TRBJ1-1, with no clear D. The ends were cut back, 6 bases at V and 0 bases at J, with 17 bases in the middle. There are 16 residues in the CDR3. Germline V gives CDR1 SNHLY, CDR2 FYNNEI. CDR3 nucleotides: TGTGCCAGCAGCGCAGGTGGACGCCTTTTGAACACTGAAGCTTTCTTT. Amino acids: CASSAGGRLLNTEAFF.